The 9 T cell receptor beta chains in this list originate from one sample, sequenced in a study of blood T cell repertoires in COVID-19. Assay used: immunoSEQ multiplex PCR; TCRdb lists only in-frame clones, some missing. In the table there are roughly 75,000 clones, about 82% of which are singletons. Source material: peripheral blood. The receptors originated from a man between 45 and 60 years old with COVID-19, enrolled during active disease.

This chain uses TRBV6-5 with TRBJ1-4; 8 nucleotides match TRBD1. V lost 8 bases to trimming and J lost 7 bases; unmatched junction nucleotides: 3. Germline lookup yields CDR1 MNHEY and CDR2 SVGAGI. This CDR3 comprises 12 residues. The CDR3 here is CASRDRSEKLFF. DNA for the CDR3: TGTGCCAGCCGGGACAGGAGTGAAAAACTGTTTTTT.

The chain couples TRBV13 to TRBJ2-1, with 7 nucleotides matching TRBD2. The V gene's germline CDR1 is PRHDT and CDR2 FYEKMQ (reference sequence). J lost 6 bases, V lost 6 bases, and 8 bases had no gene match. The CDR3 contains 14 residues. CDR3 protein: CASSLRERTNEQFF. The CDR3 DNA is TGTGCCAGCAGTTTGCGGGAGAGGACCAATGAGCAGTTCTTC.

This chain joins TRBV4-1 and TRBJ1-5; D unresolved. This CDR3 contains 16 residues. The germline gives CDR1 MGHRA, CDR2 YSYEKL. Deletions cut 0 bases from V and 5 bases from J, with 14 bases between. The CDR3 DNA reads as TGCGCCAGCAGCCAAGATTCGGGGAGAAGTTATCAGCCCCAGCATTTT. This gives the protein CASSQDSGRSYQPQHF.

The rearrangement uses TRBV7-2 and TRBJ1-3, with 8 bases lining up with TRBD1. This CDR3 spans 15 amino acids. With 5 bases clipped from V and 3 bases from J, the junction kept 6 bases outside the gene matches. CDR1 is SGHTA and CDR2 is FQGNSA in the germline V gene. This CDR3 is CASSPGQGFGNTIYF. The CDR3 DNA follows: TGTGCCAGCAGCCCAGGACAGGGTTTTGGAAACACCATATATTTT.

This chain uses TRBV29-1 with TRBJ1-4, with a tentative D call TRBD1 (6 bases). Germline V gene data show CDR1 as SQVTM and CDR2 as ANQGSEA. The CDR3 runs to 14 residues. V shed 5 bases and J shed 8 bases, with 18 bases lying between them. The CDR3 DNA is TGCAGCGTTACATCGGACAGTAGCCCAGAAAAACTGTTTTTT. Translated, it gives CSVTSDSSPEKLFF.

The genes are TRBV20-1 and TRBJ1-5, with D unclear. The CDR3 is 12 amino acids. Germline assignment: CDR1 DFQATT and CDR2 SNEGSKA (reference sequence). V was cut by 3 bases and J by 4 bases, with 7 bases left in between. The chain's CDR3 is CSASRGNQPQHF. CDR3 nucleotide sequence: TGCAGTGCTAGTCGGGGAAATCAGCCCCAGCATTTT.

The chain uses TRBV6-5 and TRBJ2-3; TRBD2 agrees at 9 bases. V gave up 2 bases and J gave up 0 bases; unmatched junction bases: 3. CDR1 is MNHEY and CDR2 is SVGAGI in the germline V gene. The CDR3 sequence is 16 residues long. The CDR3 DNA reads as TGTGCCAGCAGTTACGGCCTAGCGGGGAGCACAGATACGCAGTATTTT. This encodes CASSYGLAGSTDTQYF.

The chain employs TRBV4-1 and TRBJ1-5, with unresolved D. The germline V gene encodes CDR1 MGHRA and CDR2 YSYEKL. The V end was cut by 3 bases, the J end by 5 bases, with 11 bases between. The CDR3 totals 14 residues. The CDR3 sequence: CASSQGGYDQPQHF. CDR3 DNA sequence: TGCGCCAGCAGCCAGGGAGGGTACGATCAGCCCCAGCATTTT.

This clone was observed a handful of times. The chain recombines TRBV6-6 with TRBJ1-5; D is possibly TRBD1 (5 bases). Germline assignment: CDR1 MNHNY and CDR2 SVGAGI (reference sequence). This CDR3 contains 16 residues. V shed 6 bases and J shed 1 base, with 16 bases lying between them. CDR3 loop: CASRKKGQPSNQPQHF. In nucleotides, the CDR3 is TGTGCCAGCAGAAAGAAGGGGCAGCCCAGCAATCAGCCCCAGCATTTT.